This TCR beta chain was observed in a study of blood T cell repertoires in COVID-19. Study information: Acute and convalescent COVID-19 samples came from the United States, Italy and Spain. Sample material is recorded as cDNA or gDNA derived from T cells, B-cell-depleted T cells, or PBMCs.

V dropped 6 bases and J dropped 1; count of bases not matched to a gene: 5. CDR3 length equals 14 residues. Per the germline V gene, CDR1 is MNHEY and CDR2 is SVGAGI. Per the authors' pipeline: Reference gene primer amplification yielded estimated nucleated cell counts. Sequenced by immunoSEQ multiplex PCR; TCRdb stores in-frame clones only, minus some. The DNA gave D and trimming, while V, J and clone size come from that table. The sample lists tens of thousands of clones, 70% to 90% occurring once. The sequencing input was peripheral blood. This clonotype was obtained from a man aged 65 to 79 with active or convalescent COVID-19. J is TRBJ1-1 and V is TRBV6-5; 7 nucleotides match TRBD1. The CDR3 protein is CASRGQPRNTEAFF. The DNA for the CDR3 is TGTGCCAGCAGGGGACAGCCCAGGAACACTGAAGCTTTCTTT.